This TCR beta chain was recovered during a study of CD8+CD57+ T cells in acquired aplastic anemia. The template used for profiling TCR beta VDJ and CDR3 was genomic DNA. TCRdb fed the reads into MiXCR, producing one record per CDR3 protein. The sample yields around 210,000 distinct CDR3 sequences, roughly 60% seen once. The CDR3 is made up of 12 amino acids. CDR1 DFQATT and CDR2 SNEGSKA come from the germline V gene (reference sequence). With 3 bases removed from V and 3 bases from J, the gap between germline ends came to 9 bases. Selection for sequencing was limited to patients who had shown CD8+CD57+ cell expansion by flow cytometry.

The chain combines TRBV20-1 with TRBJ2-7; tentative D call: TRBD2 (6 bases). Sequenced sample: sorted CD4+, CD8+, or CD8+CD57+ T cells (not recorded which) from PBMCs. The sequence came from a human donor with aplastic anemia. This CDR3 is CSASGSGYEQYF. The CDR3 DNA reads TGCAGTGCTAGCGGGAGCGGCTACGAGCAGTACTTC.